This entry lists 7 T cell receptor beta chains sequenced from one sample in a study of T-cell memory formation after mild COVID-19. One entry per CDR3 protein results from TCRdb running MiXCR on the 5' RACE reads. The table includes some 290,000 distinct CDR3 sequences, under 20% detected once. The source material was PBMCs or a T cell subset sorted from them (not recorded which). The receptors here all came from a man aged 18 to 29 who had mild COVID-19 (a few samples of this study predate the infection). Cell type and time point are not known.

The rearrangement uses TRBV7-8 and TRBJ2-1; the match to TRBD2 covers 8 bases. Germline V gives CDR1 SGHVS, CDR2 FQNEAQ. V trimming: 6 bases; J trimming: 4 bases; junction bases outside the gene matches: 11. There are 16 residues in the CDR3. CDR3: CASSTGRASGYNEQFF. The CDR3 region has the DNA TGTGCCAGCAGTACAGGACGTGCTAGCGGGTACAATGAGCAGTTCTTC.

The V gene is TRBV2, the J gene TRBJ1-5, with D perhaps matching TRBD1 (5 bases). Deletions cut 7 bases from V and 6 bases from J, with 16 bases between. CDR1 is SNHLY and CDR2 is FYNNEI in the germline V gene. This CDR3 spans 14 amino acids. CDR3 coding DNA: TGTGCCAGCACCCCGGGGCGGGGTGGTCAGCCCCAGCATTTT. Its protein is CASTPGRGGQPQHF.

This clonotype was picked up a small number of times. V is TRBV12-3 or TRBV12-4 and J is TRBJ1-5, with D unclear. There are 14 residues in the CDR3. V gave up 8 bases and J gave up 1 base, with 12 bases separating them. CDR3 protein: CASGVGASNQPQHF. For the CDR3, the DNA is TGTGCCAGCGGAGTCGGCGCCAGCAATCAGCCCCAGCATTTT.

At least ten counts were recorded for this clonotype. The chain is built from TRBV27 and TRBJ1-1; D ambiguous. The ends were cut back, 8 bases at V and 2 bases at J, with 12 bases in the middle. Germline CDR1 reads MNHEY; CDR2 reads SMNVEV (reference sequence). The CDR3 sequence is 13 residues long. The CDR3 region is CASGSQDNTEAFF. In DNA, the CDR3 is TGTGCCAGCGGGTCCCAGGACAACACTGAAGCTTTCTTT.

This clonotype has more than one count but fewer than ten. The junction departs from germline at one end; a sequencing error may be responsible. The gene calls are TRBV7-2 and TRBJ1-6; possible D gene TRBD1, 6 bases. The CDR3 consists of 15 residues. Germline CDR1 SGHTA, CDR2 FQGNSA. This CDR3 is CASSLGGTYNSPLHF. The CDR3 region has the DNA TGTGCCAGCAGCTTAGGGGGGACATATAACTCACCCCTCCACTTT.

The gene calls are TRBV12-3 or TRBV12-4 and TRBJ2-7; 10 nucleotides align to TRBD1. With 5 bases clipped from V and 2 bases from J, the junction kept 3 bases outside the gene matches. This CDR3 contains 14 residues. CDR3 DNA: TGTGCCAGCAGTAGGGGACAGGGGACCTACGAGCAGTACTTC. Translated: CASSRGQGTYEQYF.

The V and J genes are TRBV6-2 or TRBV6-3 and TRBJ2-2; 10 bases align to TRBD2. Trimming cost V 6 bases and J 2 bases; bases outside gene matches: 6. This CDR3 is built from 16 residues. Germline V lookup: CDR1 MNHEY, CDR2 SVGEGT. The DNA for the CDR3 is TGTGCCAGCAGCCCCTGGACTAGCGGAAACACCGGGGAGCTGTTTTTT. It is translated as CASSPWTSGNTGELFF.